This TCR beta chain was retrieved from a study of blood T cells in healthy people across ages. Trimming took 5 bases from V and 6 from J, leaving 14 bases between them. Germline V lookup: CDR1 MNHEY, CDR2 SVGAGI. The CDR3 is made up of 14 amino acids. Primers used in a second PCR of about 7 to 11 cycles were a sample-barcoded 5' primer and a J-beta primer mix. Using its own MiXCR run on the 5' RACE reads, TCRdb lists one record per CDR3 protein. The repertoire holds about 1.6 million distinct CDR3 sequences, with almost 35% as singletons. V and J are TRBV6-5 and TRBJ2-1; D tentatively reads TRBD1 or TRBD2 (6 bases each). The TCR sequence derives from a woman in her 30s in good health. What was sequenced was blood. In DNA, the CDR3 is TGTGCCAGCAGTCGGGGGCAGACGGGCAATGAGCAGTTCTTC. Its translation is CASSRGQTGNEQFF.